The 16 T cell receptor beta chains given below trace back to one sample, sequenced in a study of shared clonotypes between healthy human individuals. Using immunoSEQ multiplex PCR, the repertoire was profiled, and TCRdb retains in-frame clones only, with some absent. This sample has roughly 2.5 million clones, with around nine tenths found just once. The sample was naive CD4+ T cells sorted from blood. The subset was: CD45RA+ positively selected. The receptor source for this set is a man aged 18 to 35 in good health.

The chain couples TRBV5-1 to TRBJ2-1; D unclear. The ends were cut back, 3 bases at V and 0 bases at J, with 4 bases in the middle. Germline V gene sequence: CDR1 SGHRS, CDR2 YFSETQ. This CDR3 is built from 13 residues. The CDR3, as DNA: TGCGCCAGCAGCTCGGACTCCTACAATGAGCAGTTCTTC. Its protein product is CASSSDSYNEQFF.

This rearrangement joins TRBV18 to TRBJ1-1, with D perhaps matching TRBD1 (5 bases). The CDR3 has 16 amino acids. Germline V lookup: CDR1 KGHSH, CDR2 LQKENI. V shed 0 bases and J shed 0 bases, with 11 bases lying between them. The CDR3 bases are TGTGCCAGCTCACCACCTGTTGGGGGGGTGAACACTGAAGCTTTCTTT. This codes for CASSPPVGGVNTEAFF.

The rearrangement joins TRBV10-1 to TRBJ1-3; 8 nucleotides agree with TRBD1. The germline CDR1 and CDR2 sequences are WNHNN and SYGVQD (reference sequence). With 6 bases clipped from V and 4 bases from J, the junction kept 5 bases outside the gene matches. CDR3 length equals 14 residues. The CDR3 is CASSPGTGGNTIYF. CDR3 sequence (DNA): TGCGCCAGCAGCCCCGGGACAGGAGGAAACACCATATATTTT.

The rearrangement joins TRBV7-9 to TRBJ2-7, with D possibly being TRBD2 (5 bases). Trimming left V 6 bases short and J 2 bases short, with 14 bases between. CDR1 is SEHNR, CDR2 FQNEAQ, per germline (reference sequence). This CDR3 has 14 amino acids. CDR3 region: CASSPSGPTYEQYF. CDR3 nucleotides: TGTGCCAGCAGTCCAAGCGGACCAACCTACGAGCAGTACTTC.

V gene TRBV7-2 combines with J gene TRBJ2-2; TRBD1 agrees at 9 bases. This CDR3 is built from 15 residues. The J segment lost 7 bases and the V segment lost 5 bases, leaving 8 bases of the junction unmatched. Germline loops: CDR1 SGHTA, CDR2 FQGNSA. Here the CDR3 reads CASSQHRGLGGELFF. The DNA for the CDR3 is TGTGCCAGCAGCCAGCACAGGGGGCTGGGCGGGGAGCTGTTTTTT.

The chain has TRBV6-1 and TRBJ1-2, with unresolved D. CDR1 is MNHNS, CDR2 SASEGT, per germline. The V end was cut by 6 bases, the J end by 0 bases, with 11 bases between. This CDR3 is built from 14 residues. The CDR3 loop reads CASSGLFTNYGYTF. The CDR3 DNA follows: TGTGCCAGCAGCGGTCTTTTTACTAACTATGGCTACACCTTC.

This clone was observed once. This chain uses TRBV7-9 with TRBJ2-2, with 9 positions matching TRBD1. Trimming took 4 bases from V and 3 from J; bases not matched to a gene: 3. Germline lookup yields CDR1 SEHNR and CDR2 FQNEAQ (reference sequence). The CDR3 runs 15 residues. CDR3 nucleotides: TGTGCCAGCAGCTCCAGGACAGGGGACACCGGGGAGCTGTTTTTT. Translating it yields CASSSRTGDTGELFF.

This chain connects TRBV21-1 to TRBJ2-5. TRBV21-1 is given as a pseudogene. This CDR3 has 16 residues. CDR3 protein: CASNGPGRTNQETQYF. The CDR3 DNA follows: TGTGCCAGCAACGGTCCGGGACGGACCAACCAAGAGACCCAGTACTTC.

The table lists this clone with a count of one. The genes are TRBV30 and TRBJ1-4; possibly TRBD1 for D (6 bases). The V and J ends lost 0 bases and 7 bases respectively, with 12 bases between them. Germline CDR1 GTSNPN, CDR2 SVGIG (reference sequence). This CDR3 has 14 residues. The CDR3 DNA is TGTGCCTGGAGTGTAGGGGGGGGGAGTGAAAAACTGTTTTTT. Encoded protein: CAWSVGGGSEKLFF.

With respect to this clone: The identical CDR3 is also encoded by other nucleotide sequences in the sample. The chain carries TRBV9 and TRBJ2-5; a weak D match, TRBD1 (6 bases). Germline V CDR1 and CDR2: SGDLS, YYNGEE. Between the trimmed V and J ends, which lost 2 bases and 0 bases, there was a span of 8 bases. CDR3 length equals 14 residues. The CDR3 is CASSVGGNQETQYF. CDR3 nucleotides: TGTGCCAGCAGCGTTGGGGGCAACCAAGAGACCCAGTACTTC.

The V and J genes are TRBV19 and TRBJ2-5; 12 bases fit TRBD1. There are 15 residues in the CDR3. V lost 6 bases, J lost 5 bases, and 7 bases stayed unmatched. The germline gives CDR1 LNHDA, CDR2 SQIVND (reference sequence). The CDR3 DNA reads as TGTGCCAGTAGGCGGGGACAGGGGGCCGGGGAGACCCAGTACTTC. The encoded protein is CASRRGQGAGETQYF.

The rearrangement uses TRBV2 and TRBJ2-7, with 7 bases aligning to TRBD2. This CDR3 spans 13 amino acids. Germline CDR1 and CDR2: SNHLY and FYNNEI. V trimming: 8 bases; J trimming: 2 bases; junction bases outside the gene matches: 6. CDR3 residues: CASGRRGTYEQYF. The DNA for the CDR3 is TGTGCCAGCGGGCGGCGGGGGACCTACGAGCAGTACTTC.

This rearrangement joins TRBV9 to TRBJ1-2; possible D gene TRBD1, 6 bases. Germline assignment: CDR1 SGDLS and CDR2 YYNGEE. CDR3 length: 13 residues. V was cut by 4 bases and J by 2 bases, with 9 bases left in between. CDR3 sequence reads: CASSWDTNYGYTF. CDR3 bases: TGTGCCAGCAGCTGGGACACCAACTATGGCTACACCTTC. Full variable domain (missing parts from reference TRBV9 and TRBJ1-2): DSGVTQTPKHLITATGQRVTLRCSPRSGDLSVYWYQQSLDQGLQFLIQYYNGEERAKGNILERFSAQQFPDLHSELNLSSLELGDSALYFCASSWDTNYGYTFGSGTRLTVV.

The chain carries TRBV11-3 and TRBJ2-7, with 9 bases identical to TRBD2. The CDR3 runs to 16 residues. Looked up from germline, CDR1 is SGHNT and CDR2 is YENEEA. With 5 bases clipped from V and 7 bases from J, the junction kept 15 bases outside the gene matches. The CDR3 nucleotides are TGTGCCAGCAGCCAGGGGGTTGGCGGGAGGGCCGAAGAGCAGTACTTC. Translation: CASSQGVGGRAEEQYF.

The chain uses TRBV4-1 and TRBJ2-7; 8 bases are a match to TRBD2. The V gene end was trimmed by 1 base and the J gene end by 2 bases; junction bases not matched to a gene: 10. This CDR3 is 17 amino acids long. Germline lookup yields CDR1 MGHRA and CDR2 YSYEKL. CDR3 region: CASSQGPAGGGAYEQYF. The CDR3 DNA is TGCGCCAGCAGCCAAGGGCCCGCCGGGGGGGGAGCCTACGAGCAGTACTTC.

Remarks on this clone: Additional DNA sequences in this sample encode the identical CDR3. The DNA of the CDR3 is TGTGCCAGCAGCTTAGTGGGGGGAGAAAAACTGTTTTTT. Its translation is CASSLVGGEKLFF. This chain connects TRBV7-9 to TRBJ1-4; the D gene is possibly TRBD1 (5 bases). There are 13 residues in the CDR3. From germline, CDR1 is SEHNR and CDR2 FQNEAQ (reference sequence). Trimming shortened V by 1 base and J by 8 bases, and 8 bases separated the two germline ends.